Listed here is a single TCR beta chain. Antigen unknown. The sample is drawn from a study of molecular identifiers for immune sequencing clone quantification. Study context: Replicate RNA from around 20,000 or 100,000 naive CD8 T cells formed five aliquots; four were sequenced. Study outcomes and limitations: One million naive cells reportedly did not prevent detection of spiked Jurkat TCR RNA from one cell. Effector cells had over 98% of their molecules in clones above 20 RNA copies, while naive cells had under 1%.

The authors sorted naive CD8 T cells as CD8+CD4-CCR7+CD45RA+. MiXCR, applied by TCRdb to the PCR reads, yields one record per CDR3 protein. The profile shows more than 300,000 distinct CDR3 sequences, roughly 23% of them singletons. The CDR3 covers 15 residues. J gave up 3 bases and V 2 bases, and 4 bases lay outside the gene matches. Germline CDR1 is LNHDA and CDR2 is SQIVND (reference sequence). The V call is TRBV19, the J call TRBJ2-1; 7 nucleotides align to TRBD1. The sequenced sample consisted of naive CD8+ T cells from blood, with Jurkat cell RNA spiked in. Subset denoted: FACS-sorted CD8+CD4-CCR7+CD45RA+ naive T cells. The TCR was taken from a human donor in good health. Some libraries in this study had Jurkat cell RNA spiked in. CDR3 sequence reads: CASSISGTVYNEQFF. The CDR3 region has the DNA TGTGCCAGTAGTATAAGTGGGACAGTCTACAATGAGCAGTTCTTC.